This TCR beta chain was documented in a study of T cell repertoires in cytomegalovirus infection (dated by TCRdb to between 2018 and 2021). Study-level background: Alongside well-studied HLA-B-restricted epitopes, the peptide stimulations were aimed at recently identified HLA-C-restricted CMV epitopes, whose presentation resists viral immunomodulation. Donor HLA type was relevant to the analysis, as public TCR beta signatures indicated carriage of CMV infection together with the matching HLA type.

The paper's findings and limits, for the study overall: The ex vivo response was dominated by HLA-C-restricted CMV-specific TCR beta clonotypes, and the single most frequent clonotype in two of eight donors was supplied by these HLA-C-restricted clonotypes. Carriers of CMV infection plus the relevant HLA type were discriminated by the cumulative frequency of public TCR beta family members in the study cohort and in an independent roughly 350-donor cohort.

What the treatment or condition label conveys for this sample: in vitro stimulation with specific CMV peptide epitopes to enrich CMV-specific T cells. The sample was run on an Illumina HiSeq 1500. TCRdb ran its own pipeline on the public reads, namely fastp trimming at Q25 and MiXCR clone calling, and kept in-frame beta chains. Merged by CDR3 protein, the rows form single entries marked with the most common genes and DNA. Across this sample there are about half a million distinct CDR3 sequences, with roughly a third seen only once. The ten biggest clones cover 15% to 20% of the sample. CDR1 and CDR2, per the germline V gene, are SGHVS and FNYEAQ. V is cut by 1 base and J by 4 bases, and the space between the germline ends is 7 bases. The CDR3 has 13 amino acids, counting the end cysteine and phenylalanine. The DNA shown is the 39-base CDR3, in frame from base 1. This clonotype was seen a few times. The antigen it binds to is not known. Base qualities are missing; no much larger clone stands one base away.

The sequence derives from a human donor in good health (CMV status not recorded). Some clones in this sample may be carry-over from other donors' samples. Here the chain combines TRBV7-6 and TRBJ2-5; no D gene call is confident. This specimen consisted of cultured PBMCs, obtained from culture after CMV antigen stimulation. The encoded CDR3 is CASSLGSVETQYF. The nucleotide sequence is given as TGTGCCAGCAGCTTAGGGAGCGTAGAGACCCAGTACTTC.